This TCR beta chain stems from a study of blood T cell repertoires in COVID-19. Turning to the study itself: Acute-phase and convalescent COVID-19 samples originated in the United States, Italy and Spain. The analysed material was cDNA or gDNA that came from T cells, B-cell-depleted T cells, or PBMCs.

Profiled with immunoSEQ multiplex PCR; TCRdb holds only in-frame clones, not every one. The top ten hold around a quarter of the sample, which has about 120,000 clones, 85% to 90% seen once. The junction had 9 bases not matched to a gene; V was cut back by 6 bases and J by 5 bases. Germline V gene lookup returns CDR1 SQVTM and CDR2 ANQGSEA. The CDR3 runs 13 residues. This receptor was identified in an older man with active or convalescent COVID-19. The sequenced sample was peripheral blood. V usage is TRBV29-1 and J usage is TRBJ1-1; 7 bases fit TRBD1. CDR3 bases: TGCAGCGTCCTCGCGACAGGGTGGACTGAAGCTTTCTTT. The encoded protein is CSVLATGWTEAFF.